The present T cell receptor beta chain was sequenced within a study of beta chain features in type 1 diabetes. General study results and limits: Insertions were fewer and deletions more numerous at VDJ junctions in type 1 diabetes patients. The naive, central memory and Treg TCRB repertoires looked more alike in patients than they did in healthy donors.

Turning to this clone: Antigen unknown.

The authors reverse transcribed all of the isolated RNA, so sequencing captured expressed TCRB transcripts. Produced via immunoSEQ multiplex PCR; TCRdb's table is partial and in-frame only. The sample has 250,000 to 350,000 clones, about 14% seen once; the top ten hold about 6.6%. This CDR3 spans 11 amino acids. Trimming left V 6 bases short and J 6 bases short, with 7 bases between. The germline V gene encodes CDR1 LGHNT and CDR2 FRNRAP. The TCR comes from a man younger than 40 in good health. The J gene is TRBJ2-3, the V gene TRBV12-5; either TRBD1 or TRBD2 may fit D (5 bases each). Source material: central memory CD4+ T cells from blood. Here the CDR3 reads CASGREDTQYF. In nucleotides, the CDR3 is TGTGCTAGTGGCAGGGAGGATACGCAGTATTTT.